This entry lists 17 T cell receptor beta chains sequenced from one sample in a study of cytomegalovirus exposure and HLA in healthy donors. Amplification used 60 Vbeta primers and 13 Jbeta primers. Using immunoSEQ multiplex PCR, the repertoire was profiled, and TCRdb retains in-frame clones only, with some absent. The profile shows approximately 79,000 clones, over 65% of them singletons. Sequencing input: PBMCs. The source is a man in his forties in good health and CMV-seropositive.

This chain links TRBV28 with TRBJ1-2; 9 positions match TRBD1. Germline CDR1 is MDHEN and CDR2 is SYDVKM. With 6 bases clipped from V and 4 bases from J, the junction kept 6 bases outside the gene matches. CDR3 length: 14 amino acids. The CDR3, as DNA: TGTGCCAGCAGCTATGGACAGGGGAGCTATGGCTACACCTTC. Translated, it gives CASSYGQGSYGYTF.

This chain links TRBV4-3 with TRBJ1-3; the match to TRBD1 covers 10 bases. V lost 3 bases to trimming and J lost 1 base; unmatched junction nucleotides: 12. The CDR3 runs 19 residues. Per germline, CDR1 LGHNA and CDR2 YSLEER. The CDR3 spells CASSQTPPRTGGSGNTIYF. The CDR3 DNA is TGCGCCAGCAGCCAGACCCCCCCTCGGACAGGGGGATCTGGAAACACCATATATTTT.

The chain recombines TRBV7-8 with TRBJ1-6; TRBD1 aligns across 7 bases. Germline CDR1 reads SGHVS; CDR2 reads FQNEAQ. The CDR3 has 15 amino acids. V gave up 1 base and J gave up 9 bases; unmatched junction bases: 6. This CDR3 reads CASSLVGTDRSPLHF. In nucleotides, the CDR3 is TGTGCCAGCAGCTTAGTCGGGACAGACCGTTCACCCCTCCACTTT.

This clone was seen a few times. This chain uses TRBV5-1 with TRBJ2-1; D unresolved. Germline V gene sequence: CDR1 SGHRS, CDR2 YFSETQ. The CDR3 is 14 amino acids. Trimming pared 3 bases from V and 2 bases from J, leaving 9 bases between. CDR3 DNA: TGCGCCAGCAGCTCCCGACTTGCCTACAATGAGCAGTTCTTC. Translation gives CASSSRLAYNEQFF.

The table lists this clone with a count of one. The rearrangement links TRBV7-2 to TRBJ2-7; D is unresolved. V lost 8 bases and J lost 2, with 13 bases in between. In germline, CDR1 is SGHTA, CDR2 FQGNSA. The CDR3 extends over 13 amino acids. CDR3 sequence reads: CASGGSSAYEQYF. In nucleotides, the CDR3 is TGTGCCAGCGGCGGAAGCAGCGCCTACGAGCAGTACTTC.

CDR3 sequence: CASSPRALDSSGNTIYF. DNA of the CDR3: TGTGCCAGCTCACCACGGGCACTGGACAGCTCTGGAAACACCATATATTTT. The chain recombines TRBV18 with TRBJ1-3; D might be TRBD1 (6 bases). CDR1 and CDR2 from the germline V gene are KGHSH and LQKENI. With 1 base removed from V and 0 bases from J, the gap between germline ends came to 13 bases. The CDR3 totals 17 residues.

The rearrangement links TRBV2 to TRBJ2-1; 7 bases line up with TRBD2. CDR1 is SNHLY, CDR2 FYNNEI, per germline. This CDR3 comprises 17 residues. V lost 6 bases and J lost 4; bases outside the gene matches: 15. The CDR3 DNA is TGTGCCAGCAGGCGGAAGGTAGGGGACTACATATACAATGAGCAGTTCTTC. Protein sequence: CASRRKVGDYIYNEQFF.

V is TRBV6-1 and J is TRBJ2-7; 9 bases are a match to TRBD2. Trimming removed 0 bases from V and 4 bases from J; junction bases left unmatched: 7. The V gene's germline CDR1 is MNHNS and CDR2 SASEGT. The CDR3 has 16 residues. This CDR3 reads CASSEAGAGGRYEQYF. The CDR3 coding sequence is TGTGCCAGCAGTGAAGCGGGGGCGGGAGGGAGGTACGAGCAGTACTTC.

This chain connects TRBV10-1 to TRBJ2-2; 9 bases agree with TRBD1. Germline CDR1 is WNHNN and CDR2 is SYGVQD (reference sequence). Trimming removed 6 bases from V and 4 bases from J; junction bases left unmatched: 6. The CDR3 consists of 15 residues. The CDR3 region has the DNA TGCGCCAGCAGCGCCGGGACAGGGCCCACCGGGGAGCTGTTTTTT. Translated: CASSAGTGPTGELFF.

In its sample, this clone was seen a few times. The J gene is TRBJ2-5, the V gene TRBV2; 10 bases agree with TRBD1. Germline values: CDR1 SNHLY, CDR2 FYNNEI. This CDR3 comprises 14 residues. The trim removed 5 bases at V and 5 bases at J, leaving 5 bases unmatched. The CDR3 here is CASSSGTGVETQYF. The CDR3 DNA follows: TGTGCCAGCAGTTCCGGGACAGGGGTGGAGACCCAGTACTTC.

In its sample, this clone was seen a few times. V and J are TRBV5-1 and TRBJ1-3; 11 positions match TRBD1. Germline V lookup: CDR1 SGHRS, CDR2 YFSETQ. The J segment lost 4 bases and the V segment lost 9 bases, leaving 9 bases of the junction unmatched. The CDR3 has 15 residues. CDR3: CAKPVWDRGGNTIYF. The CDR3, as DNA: TGCGCCAAGCCCGTTTGGGACAGGGGGGGAAACACCATATATTTT.

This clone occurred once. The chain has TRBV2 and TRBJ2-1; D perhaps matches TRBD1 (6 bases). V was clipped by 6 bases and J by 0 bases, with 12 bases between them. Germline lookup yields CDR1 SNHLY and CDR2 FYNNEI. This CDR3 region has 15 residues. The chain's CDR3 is CASSQGSSSYNEQFF. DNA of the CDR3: TGTGCCAGCAGCCAGGGGTCTAGCTCCTACAATGAGCAGTTCTTC.

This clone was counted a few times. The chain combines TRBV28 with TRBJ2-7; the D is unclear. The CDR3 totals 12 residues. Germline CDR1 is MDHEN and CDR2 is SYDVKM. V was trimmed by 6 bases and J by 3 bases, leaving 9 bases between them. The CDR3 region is CASRGLIYEQYF. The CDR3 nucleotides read TGTGCCAGCAGGGGCCTTATCTACGAGCAGTACTTC.

The CDR3 coding sequence is TGTGCCAGCAGCTTCATGAGCACCGGGGAGCTGTTTTTT. Its translation is CASSFMSTGELFF. The chain employs TRBV13 and TRBJ2-2, with unresolved D. The CDR3 is made up of 13 amino acids. Germline loops: CDR1 PRHDT, CDR2 FYEKMQ (reference sequence). The V end was cut by 3 bases, the J end by 4 bases, with 6 bases between.

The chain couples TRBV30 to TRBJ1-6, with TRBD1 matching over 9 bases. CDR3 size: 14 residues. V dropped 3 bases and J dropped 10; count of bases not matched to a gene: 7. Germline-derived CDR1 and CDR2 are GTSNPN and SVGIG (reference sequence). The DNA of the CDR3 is TGTGCCTGGAGATCTGGGACAGGGACCTCACCCCTCCACTTT. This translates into CAWRSGTGTSPLHF.

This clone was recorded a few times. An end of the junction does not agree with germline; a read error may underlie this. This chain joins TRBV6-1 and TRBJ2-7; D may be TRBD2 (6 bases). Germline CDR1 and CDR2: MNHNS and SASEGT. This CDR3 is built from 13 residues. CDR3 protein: CASSNNPGLEEYF. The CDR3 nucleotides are TGTGCCAGCAGTAATAATCCGGGACTCGAGGAGTACTTC.

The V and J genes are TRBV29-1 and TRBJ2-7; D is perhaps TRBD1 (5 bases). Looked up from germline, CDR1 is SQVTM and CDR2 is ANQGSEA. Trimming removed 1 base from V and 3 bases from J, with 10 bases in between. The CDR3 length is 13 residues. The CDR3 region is CSVEVKGDYEQYF. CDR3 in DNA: TGCAGCGTTGAAGTGAAAGGGGACTACGAGCAGTACTTC.